One and the same sample provided the 27 T cell receptor beta chains below, sequenced in a study of human T cells and chemical hapten exposure. Regarding time point: patch test 1, 2 weeks after DPC sensitization. Treatment indicated: therapeutic diphenylcyclopropenone sensitization with weekly scalp DPC. TCRdb passed the RACE reads through MiXCR, listing each CDR3 protein once. In the table there are around 99,000 distinct CDR3 sequences, under 15% of which are singletons. The sample was whole blood, taken in connection with sensitization to the hapten diphenylcyclopropenone (DPC). These receptors were obtained from a woman aged 40 to 55 with alopecia areata. Some clones in this sample may be carry-over from other donors' samples.

This rearrangement joins TRBV7-2 to TRBJ2-1; TRBD2 aligns across 9 bases. Germline loops: CDR1 SGHTA, CDR2 FQGNSA. The CDR3 spans 15 residues. The junction had 5 bases not matched to a gene; V was cut back by 5 bases and J by 3 bases. CDR3 sequence: CASSPLAGVYNEQFF. Here the CDR3 DNA reads TGTGCCAGCAGCCCTTTAGCGGGAGTCTACAATGAGCAGTTCTTC.

This clonotype was counted a few times. The rearrangement uses TRBV11-1 and TRBJ2-5; D uncertain. The CDR3 spans 14 residues. Trimming removed 5 bases at V and 2 bases at J, with 12 bases between. Germline CDR1 is SGHAT and CDR2 is FQDESV (reference sequence). The CDR3 spells CASSPITLQETQYF. Written as DNA, the CDR3 is TGTGCCAGCAGCCCTATAACTCTACAAGAGACCCAGTACTTC.

This clonotype occurred many times. The V gene is TRBV4-3, the J gene TRBJ2-5, with D tentatively TRBD1 or TRBD2 (5 bases each). The V gene lost 3 bases and the J gene lost 3 bases, with 8 bases spanning the gap. In germline, CDR1 is LGHNA, CDR2 YSLEER. The CDR3 consists of 13 residues. CDR3 nucleotide sequence: TGCGCCAGCAGCCAGGGGACGGAAGAGACCCAGTACTTC. Amino acids: CASSQGTEETQYF.

This clonotype was observed a handful of times. In nucleotides, the CDR3 is TGTGCCAGCAGCTTAGCGGCGGGAAGATACTACACCTTC. This translates into CASSLAAGRYYTF. This chain uses TRBV7-8 with TRBJ1-2; the D is unclear. This CDR3 has 13 residues. V lost 0 bases, J lost 10 bases, and 12 bases lay in between. Looked up from germline, CDR1 is SGHVS and CDR2 is FQNEAQ. The entire variable domain, with the rest obtained from reference TRBV7-8 and TRBJ1-2, is as follows: GAGVSQSPRYKVAKRGQDVALRCDPISGHVSLFWYQQALGQGPEFLTYFQNEAQLDKSGLPSDRFFAERPEGSVSTLKIQRTQQEDSAVYLCASSLAAGRYYTFGSGTRLTVV.

This clonotype was seen ten or more times. The junction and the germline gene differ at one end; a read error may be behind it. This chain joins TRBV20-1 and TRBJ1-5; 7 bases fit TRBD1. The CDR3 runs 15 residues. In germline, CDR1 is DFQATT, CDR2 SNEGSKA (reference sequence). DNA for the CDR3: TGCAGTGCTGGAGAGGGGGGGACAGAGGTTGAGCCCCAGCATTTT. This codes for CSAGEGGTEVEPQHF.

J is TRBJ1-4 and V is TRBV28, with D tentatively TRBD1 (6 bases). V was shortened by 7 bases and J by 4 bases, with 16 bases between the two germline ends. CDR3 size: 15 residues. The germline CDR1 and CDR2 sequences are MDHEN and SYDVKM. The CDR3 sequence: CASTVRGGVNEKLFF. CDR3 coding DNA: TGTGCCAGCACCGTTAGAGGGGGTGTTAATGAAAAACTGTTTTTT.

This clonotype was picked up a small number of times. The chain combines TRBV7-9 with TRBJ1-1, with a tentative D call TRBD1 (6 bases). Germline V gene lookup returns CDR1 SEHNR and CDR2 FQNEAQ (reference sequence). The CDR3 consists of 16 residues. The V end lost 1 base, the J end lost 3 bases, and 15 bases lay between the germline ends. CDR3 coding DNA: TGTGCCAGCAGCTTAGTTTTTGGGGGCAGGGACACTGAAGCTTTCTTT. Protein sequence: CASSLVFGGRDTEAFF.

The chain recombines TRBV5-1 with TRBJ2-1; TRBD1 agrees at 12 bases. The J segment lost 6 bases and the V segment lost 3 bases, leaving 7 bases of the junction unmatched. Germline CDR1 is SGHRS and CDR2 is YFSETQ. The CDR3 is made up of 16 amino acids. This chain's CDR3 is CASSSSGTGGINEQFF. The DNA for the CDR3 is TGCGCCAGCAGCTCCTCCGGGACAGGGGGCATCAATGAGCAGTTCTTC.

The CDR3 region is CASSRGHDTQYF. DNA of the CDR3: TGTGCCAGCAGCAGGGGGCATGATACGCAGTATTTT. The chain has TRBV28 and TRBJ2-3; 8 bases are a match to TRBD1. Unmatched junction bases numbered 2, after V lost 6 bases and J lost 6 bases. Germline CDR1 is MDHEN and CDR2 is SYDVKM. The CDR3 runs to 12 residues.

This clonotype was detected a few times. This chain links TRBV7-6 with TRBJ2-6; TRBD2 agrees at 7 bases. The CDR3 is 15 amino acids. With V trimmed by 5 bases and J by 2 bases, 3 bases remained unmatched. The V gene's germline CDR1 is SGHVS and CDR2 FNYEAQ. This chain's CDR3 is CASSRLAAGANVLTF. The CDR3 coding sequence is TGTGCCAGCAGCCGACTAGCTGCTGGGGCCAACGTCCTGACTTTC.

This rearrangement joins TRBV11-3 to TRBJ2-7; 8 bases match TRBD1. The CDR3 totals 15 residues. From germline, CDR1 is SGHNT and CDR2 YENEEA. The trim removed 7 bases at V and 2 bases at J, leaving 10 bases unmatched. CDR3 sequence (DNA): TGTGCCAGCACCTGGACAGGGCGAATGACCTACGAGCAGTACTTC. It is translated as CASTWTGRMTYEQYF. Full variable domain (rest looked up from reference TRBV11-3 and TRBJ2-7): EAGVVQSPRYKIIEKKQPVAFWCNPISGHNTLYWYLQNLGQGPELLIRYENEEAVDDSQLPKDRFSAERLKGVDSTLKIQPAELGDSAVYLCASTWTGRMTYEQYFGPGTRLTVT.

This chain connects TRBV6-5 to TRBJ2-2; 14 bases are shared with TRBD2. CDR1 MNHEY and CDR2 SVGAGI come from the germline V gene. V lost 5 bases to trimming and J lost 1 base; unmatched junction nucleotides: 0. This CDR3 is built from 16 residues. Here the CDR3 DNA reads TGTGCCAGCAGTGGACTAGCGGGAGGGAACACCGGGGAGCTGTTTTTT. Residues: CASSGLAGGNTGELFF.

V is TRBV6-1 and J is TRBJ1-5, with TRBD1 matching 11 bases. Germline V gene lookup returns CDR1 MNHNS and CDR2 SASEGT. V trimming: 4 bases; J trimming: 2 bases; junction bases outside the gene matches: 13. This CDR3 spans 19 amino acids. The CDR3 protein is CASSGDPWTGGLGNQPQHF. As DNA, the CDR3 is TGTGCCAGCAGTGGAGACCCCTGGACAGGGGGCCTTGGCAATCAGCCCCAGCATTTT.

This clonotype came up many times. The J gene is TRBJ1-2, the V gene TRBV2; unclear D gene. The CDR3 runs to 11 residues. The V gene lost 6 bases and the J gene lost 8 bases, with 10 bases spanning the gap. Germline V CDR1 and CDR2: SNHLY, FYNNEI. CDR3 region: CASREYIGYTF. CDR3 sequence (DNA): TGTGCCAGCAGGGAGTACATCGGCTACACCTTC.

This clonotype appeared a few times. This chain uses TRBV12-3 or TRBV12-4 with TRBJ2-1, with TRBD2 identical over 10 bases. The ends lost 7 bases at V and 9 bases at J; junction bases unmatched: 9. The CDR3 loop spans 14 amino acids. The DNA for the CDR3 is TGTGCCAGCAAGGGACTAGCGTCGTTTGGTGAGCAGTTCTTC. As protein: CASKGLASFGEQFF.

The chain recombines TRBV29-1 with TRBJ2-5; D may be TRBD1 (5 bases). V was pared by 7 bases and J by 6 bases, with 12 bases between. This CDR3 spans 11 amino acids. Germline CDR1 is SQVTM and CDR2 is ANQGSEA. The CDR3 region has the DNA TGCAGCGGGCTCAGGGAAAAGACCCAGTACTTC. As protein: CSGLREKTQYF.

V gene TRBV9 combines with J gene TRBJ2-2, with a weak D call TRBD2 (6 bases). Germline CDR1 and CDR2: SGDLS and YYNGEE. V was pared by 6 bases and J by 1 base, with 10 bases between. This CDR3 region has 14 residues. CDR3 sequence: CASMVSGNTGELFF. The CDR3 nucleotides read TGTGCCAGCATGGTTAGCGGGAACACCGGGGAGCTGTTTTTT.

Many counts were recorded for this clonotype. J is TRBJ2-1 and V is TRBV28, with D perhaps matching TRBD2 (6 bases). Germline lookup yields CDR1 MDHEN and CDR2 SYDVKM. The V end was cut by 7 bases, the J end by 6 bases, with 19 bases between. The CDR3 has 15 residues. CDR3 DNA sequence: TGTGCCAGCATCCGATCCGGGGGTTCTGGCAATGAGCAGTTCTTC. Residues: CASIRSGGSGNEQFF.

J is TRBJ1-5 and V is TRBV20-1; 12 bases are a match to TRBD1. Germline CDR1 DFQATT, CDR2 SNEGSKA (reference sequence). The CDR3 length is 16 residues. V was pared by 5 bases and J by 3 bases, with 8 bases of the junction left unmatched. CDR3 sequence (DNA): TGCAGTGCTGCAACCGGGACAGGGGGCCCCAATCAGCCCCAGCATTTT. Translating gives CSAATGTGGPNQPQHF.

This clonotype was found a few times. This chain connects TRBV2 to TRBJ2-3, with D perhaps TRBD1 or TRBD2 (6 bases each). The CDR3 covers 16 residues. Germline V CDR1 and CDR2: SNHLY, FYNNEI. Between the trimmed V and J ends, which lost 9 bases and 3 bases, there was a span of 22 bases. This CDR3 reads CARGIETGGVTDTQYF. The CDR3 DNA reads as TGTGCCAGGGGGATAGAGACAGGAGGGGTTACAGATACGCAGTATTTT.

This clonotype has more than one count but fewer than ten. The chain is built from TRBV4-3 and TRBJ1-6, with a possible D match to TRBD1 (6 bases). Germline-derived CDR1 and CDR2 are LGHNA and YSLEER. V gave up 0 bases and J gave up 7 bases, with 10 bases separating them. This CDR3 region has 15 residues. The CDR3 loop reads CASSQDIQGNSPLHF. CDR3 nucleotides: TGCGCCAGCAGCCAAGACATCCAGGGGAATTCACCCCTCCACTTT.

This clonotype has only a few counts. Compared with germline, one end of the junction differs, possibly owing to a read error. The chain employs TRBV6-6 and TRBJ2-6, with a tentative D call TRBD1 (7 bases). The CDR3 consists of 16 residues. The V gene's germline CDR1 is MNHNY and CDR2 SVGAGI (reference sequence). The CDR3, as DNA: TGTGCCAGCAGTTACTCGCGGGGCACAGGGGACAACGTCCTGACTTTC. As protein: CASSYSRGTGDNVLTF.

This clonotype has only a few counts. The chain links TRBV5-6 to TRBJ1-4, with 7 bases fitting TRBD1. The germline V gene encodes CDR1 SGHDT and CDR2 YYEEEE. The CDR3 sequence is 16 residues long. V lost 4 bases, J lost 8 bases, and 14 bases stayed unmatched. For the CDR3, the DNA is TGTGCCAGCAGCCTACGCTTGAGACAGGGTGGGGAAAAACTGTTTTTT. Protein product: CASSLRLRQGGEKLFF.

This clonotype was seen at least ten times. This rearrangement joins TRBV19 to TRBJ2-5; D is unclear. Germline V gene lookup returns CDR1 LNHDA and CDR2 SQIVND (reference sequence). There are 16 residues in the CDR3. With 3 bases removed from V and 1 base from J, the gap between germline ends came to 15 bases. For the CDR3, the DNA is TGTGCCAGTAGTATCGGGCCTATCGACGGCCAAGAGACCCAGTACTTC. Protein: CASSIGPIDGQETQYF.

This clonotype was seen a single time. The rearrangement joins TRBV2 to TRBJ2-2, with TRBD2 matching 7 bases. The CDR3 covers 14 residues. V lost 6 bases and J lost 7; bases outside the gene matches: 8. Germline CDR1 SNHLY, CDR2 FYNNEI. This CDR3 is CASSTTSLGGELFF. The CDR3 nucleotides are TGTGCCAGCAGCACGACTAGCTTGGGCGGGGAGCTGTTTTTT.

Ten or more counts support this clonotype. J is TRBJ2-4 and V is TRBV6-5, with 9 bases lining up with TRBD2. The germline V gene has CDR1 MNHEY and CDR2 SVGAGI. There are 15 residues in the CDR3. J gave up 5 bases and V 0 bases, and 2 bases lay outside the gene matches. The CDR3 sequence is CASSYSGLAQNIQYF. Here the CDR3 DNA reads TGTGCCAGCAGTTACTCGGGACTAGCACAAAACATTCAGTACTTC.

This clonotype was seen at least ten times. The chain uses TRBV21-1 and TRBJ2-3; no DNA check was done on the table's D call, TRBD2. TRBV21-1 represents a pseudogene. The CDR3 totals 17 residues. The CDR3 region is CASSKDTSGTKPDTQYF. The DNA of the CDR3 is TGTGCCAGCAGCAAAGATACTAGCGGTACCAAGCCAGATACGCAGTATTTT.